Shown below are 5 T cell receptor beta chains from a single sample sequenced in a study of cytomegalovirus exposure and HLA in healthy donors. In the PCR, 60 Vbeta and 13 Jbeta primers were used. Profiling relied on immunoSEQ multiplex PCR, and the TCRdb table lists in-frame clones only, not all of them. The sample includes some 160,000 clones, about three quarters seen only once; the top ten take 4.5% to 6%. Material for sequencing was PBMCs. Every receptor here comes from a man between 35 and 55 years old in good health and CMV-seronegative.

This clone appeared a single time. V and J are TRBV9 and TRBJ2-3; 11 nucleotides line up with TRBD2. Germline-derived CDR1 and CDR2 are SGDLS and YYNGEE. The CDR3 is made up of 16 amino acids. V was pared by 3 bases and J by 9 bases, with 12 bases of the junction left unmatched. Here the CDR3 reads CASSASSSGGAQTQYF. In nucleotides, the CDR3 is TGTGCCAGCAGCGCGTCTAGTAGCGGGGGGGCCCAGACGCAGTATTTT.

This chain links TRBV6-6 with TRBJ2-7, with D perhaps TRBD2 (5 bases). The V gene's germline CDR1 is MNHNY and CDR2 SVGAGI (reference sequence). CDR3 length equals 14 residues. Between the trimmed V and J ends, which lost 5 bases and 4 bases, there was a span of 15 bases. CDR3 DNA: TGTGCCAGCAGTGACCCGGGATCCAATTACGAGCAGTACTTC. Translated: CASSDPGSNYEQYF.

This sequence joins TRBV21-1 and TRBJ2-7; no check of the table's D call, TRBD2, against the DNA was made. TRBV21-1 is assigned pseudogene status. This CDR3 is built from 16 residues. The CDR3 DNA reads TGTGCCAGCAGCAAAGGGGCTAGCGGGATGAGCTACGAGCAGTACTTC. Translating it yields CASSKGASGMSYEQYF.

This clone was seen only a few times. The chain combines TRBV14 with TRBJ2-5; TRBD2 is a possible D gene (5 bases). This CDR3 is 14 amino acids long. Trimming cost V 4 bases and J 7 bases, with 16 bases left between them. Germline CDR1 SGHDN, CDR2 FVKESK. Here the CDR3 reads CASSPGSLGGTQYF. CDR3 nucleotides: TGTGCCAGCAGCCCCGGGTCCCTAGGAGGGACCCAGTACTTC. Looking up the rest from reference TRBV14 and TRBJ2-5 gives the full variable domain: EAGVTQFPSHSVIEKGQTVTLRCDPISGHDNLYWYRRVMGKEIKFLLHFVKESKQDESGMPNNRFLAERTGGTYSTLKVQPAELEDSGVYFCASSPGSLGGTQYFGPGTRLLVL.

The CDR3 bases are TGTGCCAGCAGCTCACCGGGACAGTTGAACACTGAAGCTTTCTTT. It specifies CASSSPGQLNTEAFF. The V gene is TRBV7-2, the J gene TRBJ1-1; 7 bases are shared with TRBD1. This CDR3 is 15 amino acids long. V lost 4 bases to trimming and J lost 0 bases; unmatched junction nucleotides: 5. CDR1 SGHTA and CDR2 FQGNSA come from the germline V gene. The whole variable domain, filled in from reference TRBV7-2 and TRBJ1-1, reads GAGVSQSPSNKVTEKGKDVELRCDPISGHTALYWYRQSLGQGLEFLIYFQGNSAPDKSGLPSDRFSAERTGGSVSTLTIQRTQQEDSAVYLCASSSPGQLNTEAFFGQGTRLTVV.